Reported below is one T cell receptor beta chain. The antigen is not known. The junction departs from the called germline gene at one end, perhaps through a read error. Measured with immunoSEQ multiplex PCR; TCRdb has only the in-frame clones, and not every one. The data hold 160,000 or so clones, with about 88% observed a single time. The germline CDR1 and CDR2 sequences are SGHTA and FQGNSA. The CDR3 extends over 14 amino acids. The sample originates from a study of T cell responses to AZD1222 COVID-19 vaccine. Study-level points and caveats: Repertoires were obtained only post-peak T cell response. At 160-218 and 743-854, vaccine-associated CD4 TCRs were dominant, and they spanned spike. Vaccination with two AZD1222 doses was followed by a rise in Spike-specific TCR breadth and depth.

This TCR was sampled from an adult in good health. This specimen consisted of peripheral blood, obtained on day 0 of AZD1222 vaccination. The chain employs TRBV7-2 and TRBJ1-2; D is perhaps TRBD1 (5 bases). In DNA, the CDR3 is TGTGCCAGCAGTTTAGCCGGGGGGAGGTATGGCTACACCTTC. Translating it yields CASSLAGGRYGYTF.